The 8 T cell receptor beta chains below all came from one sample that was sequenced in a study of T-cell memory formation after mild COVID-19. Using its own MiXCR run on the 5' RACE reads, TCRdb lists one record per CDR3 protein. In the table there are 95,000 to 110,000 distinct CDR3 sequences, approximately 15% of which are singletons. The source material was PBMCs or a T cell subset sorted from them (not recorded which). The receptors come from a man between 18 and 29 years old who had mild COVID-19 (a few samples of this study predate the infection). Cell type and time point are not known.

The chain has TRBV28 and TRBJ1-2, with 10 bases fitting TRBD1. V lost 11 bases to trimming and J lost 6 bases; unmatched junction nucleotides: 9. Germline CDR1 MDHEN, CDR2 SYDVKM. This CDR3 spans 13 amino acids. The CDR3 DNA reads TGTGCCGCAGAGACAGGGGGCTTTCATGGCTACACCTTC. Amino acids: CAAETGGFHGYTF.

This clonotype came up a few times. The chain recombines TRBV5-6 with TRBJ2-7; TRBD1 aligns across 10 bases. With 3 bases clipped from V and 3 bases from J, the junction kept 6 bases outside the gene matches. This CDR3 spans 15 amino acids. Germline V CDR1 and CDR2: SGHDT, YYEEEE. CDR3 in amino acids: CASSSRDRGDYEQYF. The CDR3 DNA reads TGTGCCAGCAGCTCCCGGGACAGGGGAGACTACGAGCAGTACTTC. The entire variable domain, with the rest obtained from reference TRBV5-6 and TRBJ2-7, is as follows: DAGVTQSPTHLIKTRGQQVTLRCSPKSGHDTVSWYQQALGQGPQFIFQYYEEEERQRGNFPDRFSGHQFPNYSSELNVNALLLGDSALYLCASSSRDRGDYEQYFGPGTRLTVT.

The rearrangement links TRBV20-1 to TRBJ2-5; a weak D match, TRBD2 (6 bases). This CDR3 region has 13 residues. Germline CDR1 is DFQATT and CDR2 is SNEGSKA (reference sequence). V was cut by 5 bases and J by 7 bases, with 17 bases left in between. The CDR3 DNA sequence: TGCAGTGCTGGCGGGGCCCTTAGATGGACCCAGTACTTC. Translation gives CSAGGALRWTQYF.

This clonotype occurred a few times. The chain combines TRBV29-1 with TRBJ1-1, with TRBD1 as a possible D gene (6 bases). Between the trimmed V and J ends, which lost 7 bases and 3 bases, there was a span of 12 bases. Looked up from germline, CDR1 is SQVTM and CDR2 is ANQGSEA. CDR3 length: 12 amino acids. The CDR3 spells CSDTKGDTEAFF. The DNA for the CDR3 is TGCAGCGACACTAAGGGGGACACTGAAGCTTTCTTT.

This clonotype was detected only a few times. The rearrangement links TRBV6-5 to TRBJ2-5; 9 bases match TRBD2. The J segment lost 5 bases and the V segment lost 10 bases, leaving 8 bases of the junction unmatched. Per the germline V gene, CDR1 is MNHEY and CDR2 is SVGAGI. The CDR3 length is 13 residues. The CDR3 here is CATAWTSAETQYF. The CDR3 coding sequence is TGTGCCACAGCCTGGACTAGCGCGGAGACCCAGTACTTC.

J is TRBJ1-2 and V is TRBV2; TRBD1 aligns across 11 bases. With 6 bases clipped from V and 7 bases from J, the junction kept 10 bases outside the gene matches. Germline assignment: CDR1 SNHLY and CDR2 FYNNEI. This CDR3 has 15 residues. The CDR3 sequence is CASSRSGTGGGGYTF. The CDR3 region has the DNA TGTGCCAGCAGCCGATCCGGGACAGGGGGAGGTGGCTACACCTTC.

V is TRBV7-9 and J is TRBJ1-2; no clear D gene. Trimming pared 6 bases from V and 3 bases from J, leaving 5 bases between. Germline V gene lookup returns CDR1 SEHNR and CDR2 FQNEAQ (reference sequence). The CDR3 is 11 residues long. CDR3 sequence (DNA): TGTGCCAGCAGTAAGGACTATGGCTACACCTTC. Its protein is CASSKDYGYTF.

There are a few counts of this clonotype. The J gene is TRBJ1-4, the V gene TRBV7-9; D possibly corresponds to TRBD1 (5 bases). CDR1 and CDR2 from the germline V gene are SEHNR and FQNEAQ (reference sequence). The CDR3 consists of 14 residues. Between the trimmed V and J ends, which lost 2 bases and 8 bases, there was a span of 12 bases. The CDR3 reads CASSLSQGGEKLFF. The CDR3 DNA reads as TGTGCCAGCAGCTTATCGCAGGGAGGGGAAAAACTGTTTTTT. The variable domain in full, completed from reference TRBV7-9 and TRBJ1-4, reads DTGVSQNPRHKITKRGQNVTFRCDPISEHNRLYWYRQTLGQGPEFLTYFQNEAQLEKSRLLSDRFSAERPKGSFSTLEIQRTEQGDSAMYLCASSLSQGGEKLFFGSGTQLSVL.